Sequencing of this T cell receptor (beta chain) was carried out in a study of low-dose radiotherapy and immunotherapy resistance in tumors. At the level of the study: Cohort 2 received 1 Gy per fraction every two weeks, totaling 13 Gy over 26 weeks. Treatment consisted of nivolumab 240 mg every two weeks and ipilimumab 1 mg/kg every six weeks, given intravenously to patients. Aspirin 300 mg was given orally each day for four cycles from cycle 1 day 1.

Time point specified: before trial treatment. Donors were dosed with nivolumab and ipilimumab; they also received aspirin, low-dose cyclophosphamide and low-dose radiotherapy. Alpha and beta chains were covered, as first-strand cDNA relied on TRAV- and TRBV-specific primers. TCRs were amplified for roughly 20 PCR cycles with a constant-region primer and V-primer adapter. TCRdb re-called the reads through MiXCR, storing one row per CDR3 protein. The table records 55,000 to 70,000 distinct CDR3 sequences, approximately 26% of them present only once. The V end was cut by 5 bases, the J end by 10 bases, with 17 bases between. The V gene's germline CDR1 is SEHNR and CDR2 FQNEAQ (reference sequence). CDR3 size: 14 residues.

This clonotype originated in a male donor with prostate cancer. The genes are TRBV7-9 and TRBJ1-4; the D is unclear. The sample was PBMCs, taken before treatment. The CDR3 loop is CASSIRTGVGKLFF. The CDR3 bases are TGTGCCAGCAGCATAAGGACTGGAGTGGGAAAACTGTTTTTT.